These 16 T cell receptor beta chains were all obtained from the same sample, sequenced in a study of blood T cell repertoires in COVID-19. TCRdb's table, derived via immunoSEQ multiplex PCR, lists solely in-frame clones and lacks some. The table has roughly 320,000 clones, just under 90% seen once; the top ten hold 1.8%. Sequencing input: peripheral blood. The source is a woman aged 25 to 39 with COVID-19, enrolled during active disease.

The chain employs TRBV19 and TRBJ2-3, with 8 bases lining up with TRBD2. Germline assignment: CDR1 LNHDA and CDR2 SQIVND (reference sequence). The CDR3 loop spans 18 amino acids. The trim removed 5 bases at V and 0 bases at J, leaving 13 bases unmatched. DNA of the CDR3: TGTGCCAGTAGTCGACACTCCGGGGGGGCCCCCAGCACAGATACGCAGTATTTT. Its translation: CASSRHSGGAPSTDTQYF.

V is TRBV5-1 and J is TRBJ1-2, with 8 positions matching TRBD1. This CDR3 spans 14 amino acids. Unmatched junction bases numbered 4, after V lost 0 bases and J lost 6 bases. Germline lookup yields CDR1 SGHRS and CDR2 YFSETQ. The CDR3 DNA follows: TGCGCCAGCAGCTTGGCCCCGACAGGGGATGGCTACACCTTC. It is translated as CASSLAPTGDGYTF.

This clone was observed once. The rearrangement joins TRBV11-3 to TRBJ2-2, with TRBD1 matching over 9 bases. This CDR3 is built from 15 residues. CDR1 SGHNT and CDR2 YENEEA come from the germline V gene. The V gene end was trimmed by 6 bases and the J gene end by 7 bases; junction bases not matched to a gene: 9. DNA for the CDR3: TGTGCCAGCAGTCCTCGGGACAGGGTTATCGGGGAGCTGTTTTTT. As protein: CASSPRDRVIGELFF.

The gene calls are TRBV29-1 and TRBJ1-1, with TRBD1 as a possible D gene (5 bases). V was trimmed by 7 bases and J by 0 bases, leaving 12 bases between them. CDR1 is SQVTM and CDR2 is ANQGSEA in the germline V gene. This CDR3 comprises 13 residues. The CDR3 is CSAITGVNTEAFF. CDR3 coding DNA: TGCAGCGCGATCACAGGTGTGAACACTGAAGCTTTCTTT.

The genes are TRBV30 and TRBJ2-1, with a tentative D call TRBD1 (7 bases). The CDR3 has 13 residues. V gave up 1 base and J gave up 7 bases, with 11 bases separating them. CDR1 GTSNPN and CDR2 SVGIG come from the germline V gene (reference sequence). The CDR3: CAWSGQGGNEQFF. The CDR3 DNA sequence: TGTGCCTGGAGTGGGCAGGGGGGAAATGAGCAGTTCTTC.

The gene calls are TRBV25-1 and TRBJ1-5; 7 nucleotides match TRBD1. CDR1 is MGHDK, CDR2 SYGVNS, per germline. Trimming took 3 bases from V and 9 from J; bases not matched to a gene: 17. This CDR3 region has 17 residues. CDR3 DNA sequence: TGTGCCAGCAGTGACGTAACAGTGGGGACAGAGACTTGGCCCCAGCATTTT. Protein sequence: CASSDVTVGTETWPQHF.

The chain recombines TRBV2 with TRBJ1-1, with no clear D. There are 14 residues in the CDR3. Trimming took off 6 bases at V and 1 base at J, with 12 bases between the two ends. CDR1 is SNHLY, CDR2 FYNNEI, per germline. CDR3: CASSKLPRNTEAFF. In DNA form, the CDR3 reads TGTGCCAGCAGCAAACTTCCCCGGAACACTGAAGCTTTCTTT.

This clone came up once. This rearrangement joins TRBV6-1 to TRBJ2-5, with 11 bases lining up with TRBD2. This CDR3 spans 16 amino acids. Germline lookup yields CDR1 MNHNS and CDR2 SASEGT. J gave up 2 bases and V 2 bases, and 4 bases lay outside the gene matches. The CDR3 sequence is CASSELLAGGQETQYF. CDR3 DNA sequence: TGTGCCAGCAGTGAATTGCTAGCGGGGGGTCAAGAGACCCAGTACTTC.

V usage is TRBV9 and J usage is TRBJ2-2, with TRBD2 matching over 13 bases. CDR3 length: 18 amino acids. The trim removed 2 bases at V and 7 bases at J, leaving 11 bases unmatched. CDR1 and CDR2 (germline): SGDLS, YYNGEE. The CDR3 region is CASSVRPGLAGPHGELFF. As DNA, the CDR3 is TGTGCCAGCAGCGTCCGGCCGGGACTAGCGGGACCCCACGGGGAGCTGTTTTTT.

V is TRBV5-1 and J is TRBJ1-2; D perhaps matches TRBD1 (5 bases). Trimming stripped 0 bases from V and 8 bases from J, with 17 bases between. The germline CDR1 and CDR2 sequences are SGHRS and YFSETQ. There are 15 residues in the CDR3. CDR3 region: CASSLALGREEGYTF. The CDR3 coding sequence is TGCGCCAGCAGCTTGGCCTTGGGCAGGGAGGAGGGCTACACCTTC. Filled out from reference TRBV5-1 and TRBJ1-2, the complete variable domain reads KAGVTQTPRYLIKTRGQQVTLSCSPISGHRSVSWYQQTPGQGLQFLFEYFSETQRNKGNFPGRFSGRQFSNSRSEMNVSTLELGDSALYLCASSLALGREEGYTFGSGTRLTVV.

As to this clone: Other DNA sequences in the sample encode the same CDR3. The genes are TRBV27 and TRBJ1-1, with a possible D match to TRBD1 (5 bases). Germline CDR1 is MNHEY and CDR2 is SMNVEV (reference sequence). The CDR3 is made up of 12 amino acids. The V end was cut by 4 bases, the J end by 4 bases, with 7 bases between. The CDR3 region has the DNA TGTGCCAGCAGTTCTAGGGGCACTGAAGCTTTCTTT. Its protein product is CASSSRGTEAFF.

The rearrangement joins TRBV5-1 to TRBJ1-6; unclear D gene. Germline V gene data show CDR1 as SGHRS and CDR2 as YFSETQ. The CDR3 has 15 residues. Trimming pared 0 bases from V and 4 bases from J, leaving 8 bases between. This CDR3 reads CASSLASGYNSPLHF. The CDR3 region has the DNA TGCGCCAGCAGCTTGGCCTCGGGGTATAATTCACCCCTCCACTTT.

V is TRBV7-8 and J is TRBJ2-1, with D perhaps TRBD2 (6 bases). The germline V and J ends were trimmed by 5 bases and 0 bases, with 8 bases remaining between them. The CDR3 sequence is 14 residues long. From germline, CDR1 is SGHVS and CDR2 FQNEAQ. CDR3 protein: CASSRDFSYNEQFF. CDR3 sequence (DNA): TGTGCCAGCAGCCGGGACTTCTCCTACAATGAGCAGTTCTTC.

The chain combines TRBV7-8 with TRBJ2-2; TRBD2 agrees at 7 bases. The germline CDR1 and CDR2 sequences are SGHVS and FQNEAQ. This CDR3 spans 17 amino acids. V lost 6 bases and J lost 6; bases outside the gene matches: 16. In nucleotides, the CDR3 is TGTGCCAGCAGTCCCATTTTTTATCGGGGGGTTGCCGGGGAGCTGTTTTTT. Translated, it gives CASSPIFYRGVAGELFF.

This clone was seen a single time. No DNA is shown, since the ends of the CDR3 on it are uncertain; the CDR3 is the one TCRdb lists. CDR3 sequence: CASSDVGGGADF. The genes are TRBV3-1 (or the pseudogene TRBV3-2) and TRBJ2-3; TRBD2 is the table's D call, not checked against the DNA. The CDR3 region is 12 residues in length, termini included. The germline V gene encodes CDR1 LGHDT and CDR2 YNNKEL (reference sequence).

CDR3 loop: CASSLNGRRVAGELFF. The CDR3 DNA sequence: TGTGCCAGCAGCTTAAATGGGCGGAGGGTTGCCGGGGAGCTGTTTTTT. The rearrangement links TRBV7-2 to TRBJ2-2; a weak D match, TRBD2 (6 bases). Germline-derived CDR1 and CDR2 are SGHTA and FQGNSA. CDR3 length equals 16 residues. The V gene lost 2 bases and the J gene lost 6 bases, with 16 bases spanning the gap.